This TCR beta chain was sequenced for a study of OX40 agonist ivuxolimab in advanced cancers. In the study overall: Those enrolled were roughly 85% male, with a mean age of around 55 years and ages from about 20 to 79. Three partial responders included one hepatocellular carcinoma patient and two cutaneous melanoma patients. General study findings and limits: At 0.1 to 3.0 mg/kg and by week 6, clonal expansion occurred in CD4+ and CD8+ blood T cells.

Trimming cost V 7 bases and J 7 bases; bases outside gene matches: 3. The CDR3 runs 12 residues. Germline V CDR1 and CDR2: LNHDA, SQIVND (reference sequence). Using immunoSEQ multiplex PCR, the repertoire was profiled, and TCRdb retains in-frame clones only, with some absent. Here the sample spans under 75,000 clones, around nine tenths being singletons. A history of autoimmune disease or systemic immunosuppression excluded patients. A word on this clone: Its antigen is unidentified.

The source material was CD4+ or CD8+ T cells sorted from blood, sampled in a trial of the OX40 agonist ivuxolimab. The TCR originated in an adult with an advanced solid tumor such as melanoma, head and neck, liver or kidney cancer. The V and J genes are TRBV19 and TRBJ1-5; 8 positions match TRBD1. Written as DNA, the CDR3 is TGTGCCAGTAATACAGGGGGGCAGCCCCAGCATTTT. This codes for CASNTGGQPQHF.